This T cell receptor (beta chain) originates from a study of T-cell reconstitution after alpha-beta-depleted transplantation in children. The study, taken as a whole, reports: After one year, T-cell counts and TCRbeta diversity mostly came from new T cells. It was surviving recipient T cells and thymic progenitors that gave some patients high TCRbeta diversity at day 60. Alpha-beta T cells present about two months after transplant were reported to originate from several hundred expanded graft clones.

CDR1 is MDHEN, CDR2 SYDVKM, per germline. This CDR3 region has 14 residues. V shed 1 base and J 4 bases; nucleotides not matched to a gene: 2. A library of TCRbeta sequences, prepared with unique molecular identifiers, was generated. TCRdb processed the PCR reads anew with MiXCR; each CDR3 protein has one entry. The sample carries fewer than 450,000 distinct CDR3 sequences, about 17% recorded once. This clonotype has a handful of counts. The antigen remains undetermined. The sequence came from a male patient aged 2-15 years who had a stem cell transplant for acute lymphoblastic leukemia, so the T cells may come from the graft donor. The chain employs TRBV28 and TRBJ1-2; 8 bases map to TRBD1. Specimen: PBMCs, mostly from graft donor cells, collected 360 days after TCRalphabeta/CD19-depleted stem cell transplant. The CDR3 spells CASSLSDRGYGYTF. Written as DNA, the CDR3 is TGTGCCAGCAGTTTATCCGACAGGGGCTATGGCTACACCTTC.